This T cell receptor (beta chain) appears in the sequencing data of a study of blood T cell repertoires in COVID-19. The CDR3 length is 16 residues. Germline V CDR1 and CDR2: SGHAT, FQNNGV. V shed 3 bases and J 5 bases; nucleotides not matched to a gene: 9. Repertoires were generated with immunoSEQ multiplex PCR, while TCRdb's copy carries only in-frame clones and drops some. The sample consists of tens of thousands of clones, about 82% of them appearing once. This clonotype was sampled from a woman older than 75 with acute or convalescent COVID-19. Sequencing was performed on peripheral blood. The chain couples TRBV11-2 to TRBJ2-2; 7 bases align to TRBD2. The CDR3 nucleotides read TGTGCCAGCAGCTTCGGGGCTAGCGGACGGACCGGGGAGCTGTTTTTT. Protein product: CASSFGASGRTGELFF. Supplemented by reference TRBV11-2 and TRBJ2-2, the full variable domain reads EAGVAQSPRYKIIEKRQSVAFWCNPISGHATLYWYQQILGQGPKLLIQFQNNGVVDDSQLPKDRFSAERLKGVDSTLKIQPAKLEDSAVYLCASSFGASGRTGELFFGEGSRLTVL.